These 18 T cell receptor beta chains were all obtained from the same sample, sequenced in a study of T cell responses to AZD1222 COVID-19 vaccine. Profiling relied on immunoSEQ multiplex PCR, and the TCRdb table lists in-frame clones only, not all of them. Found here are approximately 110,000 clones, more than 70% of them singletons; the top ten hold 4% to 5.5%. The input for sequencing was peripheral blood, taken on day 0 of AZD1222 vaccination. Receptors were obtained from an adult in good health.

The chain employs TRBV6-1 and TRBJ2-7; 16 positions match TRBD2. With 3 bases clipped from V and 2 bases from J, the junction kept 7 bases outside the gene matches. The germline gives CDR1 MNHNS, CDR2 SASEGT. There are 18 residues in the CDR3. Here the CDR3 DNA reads TGTGCCAGCAGTGACTTGGGACTAGCGGGGGGGCCCCCCTACGAGCAGTACTTC. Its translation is CASSDLGLAGGPPYEQYF.

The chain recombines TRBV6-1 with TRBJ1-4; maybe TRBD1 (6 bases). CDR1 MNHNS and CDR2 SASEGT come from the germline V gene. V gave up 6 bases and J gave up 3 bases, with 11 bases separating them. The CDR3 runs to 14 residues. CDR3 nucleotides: TGTGCCAGCAGGCACGGACAGCCTAATGAAAAACTGTTTTTT. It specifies CASRHGQPNEKLFF.

Here the CDR3 reads CASSPQVGKDEKLFF. The DNA for the CDR3 is TGTGCCAGCAGCCCACAGGTGGGAAAGGATGAAAAACTGTTTTTT. The chain combines TRBV7-2 with TRBJ1-4, with TRBD1 as a possible D gene (5 bases). This CDR3 comprises 15 residues. Trimming cost V 5 bases and J 6 bases, with 16 bases left between them. Per the germline V gene, CDR1 is SGHTA and CDR2 is FQGNSA.

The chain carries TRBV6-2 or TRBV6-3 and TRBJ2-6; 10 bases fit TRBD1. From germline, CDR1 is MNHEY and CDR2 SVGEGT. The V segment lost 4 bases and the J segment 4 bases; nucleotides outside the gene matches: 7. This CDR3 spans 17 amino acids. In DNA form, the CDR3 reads TGTGCCAGCAGTTGGGGACAGGGGACGGCGGGGGCCAACGTCCTGACTTTC. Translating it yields CASSWGQGTAGANVLTF.

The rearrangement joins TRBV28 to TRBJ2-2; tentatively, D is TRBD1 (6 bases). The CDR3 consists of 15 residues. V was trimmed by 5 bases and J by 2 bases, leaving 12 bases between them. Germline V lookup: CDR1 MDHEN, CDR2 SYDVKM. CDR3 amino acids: CASSPGHKNTGELFF. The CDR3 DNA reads TGTGCCAGCAGTCCGGGACATAAAAACACCGGGGAGCTGTTTTTT.

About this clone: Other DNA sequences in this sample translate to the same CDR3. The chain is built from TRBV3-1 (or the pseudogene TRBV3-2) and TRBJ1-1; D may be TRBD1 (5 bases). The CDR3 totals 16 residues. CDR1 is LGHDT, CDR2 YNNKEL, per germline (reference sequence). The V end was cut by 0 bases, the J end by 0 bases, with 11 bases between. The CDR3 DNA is TGTGCCAGCAGCCAAGATCGCGGGACCATGAACACTGAAGCTTTCTTT. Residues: CASSQDRGTMNTEAFF.

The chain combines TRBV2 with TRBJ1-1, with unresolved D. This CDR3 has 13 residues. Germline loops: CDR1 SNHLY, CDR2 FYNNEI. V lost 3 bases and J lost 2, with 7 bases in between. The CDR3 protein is CASSDRGNTEAFF. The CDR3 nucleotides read TGTGCCAGCAGTGACCGGGGTAACACTGAAGCTTTCTTT.

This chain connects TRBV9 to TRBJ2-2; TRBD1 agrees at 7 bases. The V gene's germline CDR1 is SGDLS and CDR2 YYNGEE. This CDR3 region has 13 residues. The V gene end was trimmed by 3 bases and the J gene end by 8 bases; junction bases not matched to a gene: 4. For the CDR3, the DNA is TGTGCCAGCAGCGCAGGGGGTAGGGGGGAGCTGTTTTTT. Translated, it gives CASSAGGRGELFF.

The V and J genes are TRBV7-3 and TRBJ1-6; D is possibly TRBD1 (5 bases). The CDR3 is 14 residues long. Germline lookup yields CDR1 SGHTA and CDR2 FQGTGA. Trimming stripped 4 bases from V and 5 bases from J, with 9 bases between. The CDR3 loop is CASSSQANNSPLHF. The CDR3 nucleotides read TGTGCCAGCAGCTCACAGGCAAATAATTCACCCCTCCACTTT.

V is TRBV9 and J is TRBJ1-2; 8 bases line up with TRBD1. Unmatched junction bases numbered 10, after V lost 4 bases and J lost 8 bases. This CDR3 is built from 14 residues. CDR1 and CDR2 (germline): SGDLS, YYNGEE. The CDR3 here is CASSLNQGAGGYTF. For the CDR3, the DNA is TGTGCCAGCAGCCTCAATCAGGGGGCTGGGGGCTACACCTTC.

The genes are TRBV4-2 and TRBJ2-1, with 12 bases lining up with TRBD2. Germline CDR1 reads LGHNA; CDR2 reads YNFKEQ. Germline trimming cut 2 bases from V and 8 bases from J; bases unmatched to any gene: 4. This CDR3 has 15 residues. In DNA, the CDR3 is TGTGCCAGCAGCCAACAGACTAGCGGGGGTTATGAGCAGTTCTTC. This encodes CASSQQTSGGYEQFF.

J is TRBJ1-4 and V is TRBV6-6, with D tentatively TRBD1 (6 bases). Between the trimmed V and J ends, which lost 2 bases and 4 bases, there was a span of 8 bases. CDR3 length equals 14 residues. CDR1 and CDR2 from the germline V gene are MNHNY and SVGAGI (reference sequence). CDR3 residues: CASSYGGLNEKLFF. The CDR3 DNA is TGTGCCAGCAGTTACGGGGGCCTTAATGAAAAACTGTTTTTT.

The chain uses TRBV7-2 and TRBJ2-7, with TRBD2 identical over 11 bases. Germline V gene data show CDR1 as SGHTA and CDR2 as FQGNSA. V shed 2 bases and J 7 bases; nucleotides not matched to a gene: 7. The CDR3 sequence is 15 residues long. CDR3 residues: CASSLFLTSGGEQYF. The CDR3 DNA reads TGTGCCAGCAGCTTATTCTTAACTAGCGGGGGTGAGCAGTACTTC.

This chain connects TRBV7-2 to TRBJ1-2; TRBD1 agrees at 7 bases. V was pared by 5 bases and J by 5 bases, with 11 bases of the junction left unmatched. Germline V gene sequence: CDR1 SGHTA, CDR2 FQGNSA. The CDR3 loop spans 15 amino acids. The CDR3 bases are TGTGCCAGCAGCCCTGACACGGACAGGAGTTATGGCTACACCTTC. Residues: CASSPDTDRSYGYTF. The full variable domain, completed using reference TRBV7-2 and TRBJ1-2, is GAGVSQSPSNKVTEKGKDVELRCDPISGHTALYWYRQSLGQGLEFLIYFQGNSAPDKSGLPSDRFSAERTGGSVSTLTIQRTQQEDSAVYLCASSPDTDRSYGYTFGSGTRLTVV.

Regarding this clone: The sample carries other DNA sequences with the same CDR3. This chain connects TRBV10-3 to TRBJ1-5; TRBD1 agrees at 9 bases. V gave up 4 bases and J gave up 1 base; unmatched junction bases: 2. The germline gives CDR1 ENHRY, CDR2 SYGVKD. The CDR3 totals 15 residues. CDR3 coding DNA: TGTGCCATCAGTGCCGGGACAGGGAGCAATCAGCCCCAGCATTTT. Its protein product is CAISAGTGSNQPQHF.

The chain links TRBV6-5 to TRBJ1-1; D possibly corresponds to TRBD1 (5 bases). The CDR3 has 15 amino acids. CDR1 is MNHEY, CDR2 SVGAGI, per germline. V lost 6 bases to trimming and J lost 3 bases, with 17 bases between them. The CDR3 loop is CASRPSWGGDTEAFF. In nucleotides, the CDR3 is TGTGCCAGCAGACCCTCTTGGGGGGGGGACACTGAAGCTTTCTTT.

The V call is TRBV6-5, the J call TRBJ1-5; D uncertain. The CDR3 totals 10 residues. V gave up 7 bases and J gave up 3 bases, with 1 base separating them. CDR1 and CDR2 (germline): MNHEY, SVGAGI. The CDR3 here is CASNNQPQHF. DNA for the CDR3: TGTGCCAGCAACAATCAGCCCCAGCATTTT.

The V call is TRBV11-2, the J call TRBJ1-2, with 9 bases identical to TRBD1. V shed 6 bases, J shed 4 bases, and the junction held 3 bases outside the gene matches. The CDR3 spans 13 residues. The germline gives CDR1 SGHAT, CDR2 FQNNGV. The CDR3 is CASRDRGGYGYTF. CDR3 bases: TGTGCCAGCAGGGACAGGGGAGGCTATGGCTACACCTTC.